This note documents a single TCR beta chain sequence. The data were taken from a study of technical replicates of blood from a handful of donors. Here immunoSEQ multiplex PCR was the method, and the copy in TCRdb shows in-frame clones only, minus some. The table lists about 97,000 clones, 96% of them singletons. V dropped 1 base and J dropped 6 bases, with 12 bases sitting between them. CDR1 and CDR2 (germline): MDHEN, SYDVKM. The CDR3 is 14 amino acids. V usage is TRBV28 and J usage is TRBJ1-2; a possible D gene is TRBD1 (5 bases). The specimen sequenced was T cells isolated from PBMCs. This receptor was obtained from a human donor in good health. CDR3 in amino acids: CASSLFPGLHGYTF. The CDR3 nucleotides read TGTGCCAGCAGTTTATTTCCAGGGTTGCATGGCTACACCTTC.